The 16 T cell receptor beta chains below were found in one sample sequenced in a study of blood T cell repertoires in COVID-19. Clones were read by immunoSEQ multiplex PCR, and TCRdb kept only the in-frame ones, dropping some. The sample lists approximately 250,000 clones, over 80% occurring once. Material for sequencing was PBMCs or T cells enriched from blood (not recorded which). The receptors were sampled from a woman in her forties who had been exposed to COVID-19.

This chain connects TRBV7-2 to TRBJ2-3, with TRBD2 as a possible D gene (5 bases). The V gene's germline CDR1 is SGHTA and CDR2 FQGNSA. The CDR3 sequence is 14 residues long. Trimming took off 5 bases at V and 2 bases at J, with 11 bases between the two ends. CDR3 sequence: CASSPPGDTDTQYF. Here the CDR3 DNA reads TGTGCCAGCAGCCCCCCCGGGGACACAGATACGCAGTATTTT. Complete variable domain (other parts from reference TRBV7-2 and TRBJ2-3): GAGVSQSPSNKVTEKGKDVELRCDPISGHTALYWYRQSLGQGLEFLIYFQGNSAPDKSGLPSDRFSAERTGGSVSTLTIQRTQQEDSAVYLCASSPPGDTDTQYFGPGTRLTVL.

The chain is built from TRBV11-2 and TRBJ2-7; D is undetermined. Germline V lookup: CDR1 SGHAT, CDR2 FQNNGV. The CDR3 runs 14 residues. V was shortened by 3 bases and J by 0 bases, with 9 bases between the two germline ends. DNA for the CDR3: TGTGCCAGCAGCTTCAGTAGGAGCTCCTACGAGCAGTACTTC. Translation: CASSFSRSSYEQYF.

Only one count was recorded for this clone. The chain joins TRBV6-4 to TRBJ2-1, with 14 bases aligning to TRBD2. CDR3 length equals 15 residues. Germline V CDR1 and CDR2: MRHNA, SNTAGT. The V segment lost 5 bases and the J segment 6 bases; nucleotides outside the gene matches: 3. The CDR3 region is CASSLTSGGANEQFF. Here the CDR3 DNA reads TGTGCCAGCAGTTTGACTAGCGGGGGGGCCAATGAGCAGTTCTTC.

V is TRBV29-1 and J is TRBJ1-4; 11 nucleotides align to TRBD1. CDR3 length equals 14 residues. Germline V gene sequence: CDR1 SQVTM, CDR2 ANQGSEA. Germline trimming cut 6 bases from V and 6 bases from J; bases unmatched to any gene: 6. The CDR3 bases are TGCAGCGTCGGGGACAGGGGGTTACATGAAAAACTGTTTTTT. Protein: CSVGDRGLHEKLFF.

In this sample, this clone turned up a few times. This chain links TRBV2 with TRBJ1-5, with 7 bases fitting TRBD1. This CDR3 is 13 amino acids long. Germline CDR1 is SNHLY and CDR2 is FYNNEI. With V trimmed by 6 bases and J by 4 bases, 3 bases remained unmatched. The CDR3: CASRDRRNQPQHF. CDR3 sequence (DNA): TGTGCCAGCAGGGACAGGCGGAATCAGCCCCAGCATTTT.

The chain has TRBV7-2 and TRBJ2-4; no clear D gene. CDR1 is SGHTA, CDR2 FQGNSA, per germline. The CDR3 sequence is 15 residues long. V lost 8 bases, J lost 2 bases, and 16 bases lay in between. CDR3 DNA sequence: TGTGCCAGCTCTCCAATGACACAGACCAAAAACATTCAGTACTTC. Its protein product is CASSPMTQTKNIQYF.

J is TRBJ2-3 and V is TRBV6-4; 7 bases align to TRBD2. The CDR3 has 15 amino acids. Trimming took 1 base from V and 3 from J; bases not matched to a gene: 4. The germline V gene encodes CDR1 MRHNA and CDR2 SNTAGT. In DNA, the CDR3 is TGTGCCAGCAGTGACTTGGCCGGGGGGACAGATACGCAGTATTTT. This codes for CASSDLAGGTDTQYF.

Concerning this clone: At one of its ends the junction is not consistent with the germline gene, which may arise from a read error. The chain employs TRBV5-1 and TRBJ2-3; TRBD2 matches at 7 bases. Germline-derived CDR1 and CDR2 are SGHRS and YFSETQ. The length of the CDR3 is 16 residues. The CDR3: CASSPSSRLATDTQYF. Here the CDR3 DNA reads TGTGCCAGCAGCCCTTCATCGAGACTAGCCACAGATACGCAGTATTTT.

The genes are TRBV7-2 and TRBJ2-2, with D possibly being TRBD2 (6 bases). The CDR3 has 16 amino acids. Germline lookup yields CDR1 SGHTA and CDR2 FQGNSA. With 2 bases removed from V and 5 bases from J, the gap between germline ends came to 15 bases. CDR3 sequence: CASSLLAGSRTGELFF. The CDR3 bases are TGTGCCAGCAGCTTACTCGCGGGAAGTAGGACCGGGGAGCTGTTTTTT.

This chain connects TRBV6-6 to TRBJ1-4; 8 bases fit TRBD1. Germline CDR1 is MNHNY and CDR2 is SVGAGI (reference sequence). The CDR3 consists of 16 residues. With V trimmed by 2 bases and J by 5 bases, 7 bases remained unmatched. DNA for the CDR3: TGTGCCAGCAGTTACGGTAGACAGGGGAAGAATGAAAAACTGTTTTTT. Translation gives CASSYGRQGKNEKLFF.

The V gene is TRBV3-1 (or the pseudogene TRBV3-2), the J gene TRBJ2-5; D is possibly TRBD1 (6 bases). The germline V gene has CDR1 LGHDT and CDR2 YNNKEL (reference sequence). This CDR3 region has 14 residues. The germline V and J ends were trimmed by 4 bases and 0 bases, with 9 bases remaining between them. Written as DNA, the CDR3 is TGTGCCAGCAGCCTTGACAGGAACCAAGAGACCCAGTACTTC. This translates into CASSLDRNQETQYF.

The rearrangement uses TRBV24-1 and TRBJ2-1; TRBD2 matches at 9 bases. The CDR3 sequence is 14 residues long. Trimming removed 3 bases from V and 7 bases from J; junction bases left unmatched: 3. Germline V gene data show CDR1 as KGHDR and CDR2 as SFDVKD. CDR3 sequence reads: CATSDPGLANEQFF. In nucleotides, the CDR3 is TGTGCCACCAGTGATCCAGGACTAGCGAATGAGCAGTTCTTC.

V usage is TRBV2 and J usage is TRBJ2-5; 8 nucleotides match TRBD2. CDR1 is SNHLY, CDR2 FYNNEI, per germline. J gave up 13 bases and V 6 bases, and 10 bases lay outside the gene matches. The CDR3 extends over 12 amino acids. This CDR3 reads CASSPPGGQRYF. CDR3 sequence (DNA): TGTGCCAGCAGCCCCCCGGGAGGGCAGAGGTACTTC. The full variable domain, its missing parts supplied by reference TRBV2 and TRBJ2-5, is EPEVTQTPSHQVTQMGQEVILRCVPISNHLYFYWYRQILGQKVEFLVSFYNNEISEKSEIFDDQFSVERPDGSNFTLKIRSTKLEDSAMYFCASSPPGGQRYFGPGTRLLVL.

This sequence joins TRBV6-2 or TRBV6-3 and TRBJ2-3; no reliable D call. This CDR3 has 12 amino acids. V was pared by 1 base and J by 5 bases, with 4 bases between. Germline CDR1 is MNHEY and CDR2 is SVGEGT. The CDR3 DNA reads as TGTGCCAGCAGTTACTTCGGAGATACGCAGTATTTT. Residues: CASSYFGDTQYF.

The rearrangement links TRBV28 to TRBJ1-5; 9 bases line up with TRBD1. Germline CDR1 MDHEN, CDR2 SYDVKM. The ends lost 5 bases at V and 5 bases at J; junction bases unmatched: 10. The CDR3 length is 16 residues. CDR3 sequence reads: CASSVPDRGMYQPQHF. The CDR3 coding sequence is TGTGCCAGCAGTGTGCCGGACAGGGGAATGTATCAGCCCCAGCATTTT.

The V and J genes are TRBV4-3 and TRBJ1-1, with 7 nucleotides matching TRBD1. The CDR3 length is 16 residues. The germline V gene encodes CDR1 LGHNA and CDR2 YSLEER. Losses at the gene ends were 4 bases for V and 4 bases for J; bases not matched to a gene: 12. CDR3 sequence (DNA): TGCGCCAGCAGCCCTACACAGGGGACAACGGGCACTGAAGCTTTCTTT. Translating it yields CASSPTQGTTGTEAFF.